The 22 T cell receptor beta chains listed next were all sequenced from one sample in a study of OX40 agonist ivuxolimab in advanced cancers. The repertoire was sequenced with immunoSEQ multiplex PCR; TCRdb's copy has only in-frame clones and lacks some. Here the sample spans 73,000 or so clones, roughly nine tenths being singletons. Source: CD4+ or CD8+ T cells sorted from blood, taken in a trial of the OX40 agonist ivuxolimab. The receptors here all came from an adult with an advanced solid tumor such as melanoma, head and neck, liver or kidney cancer.

J is TRBJ2-7 and V is TRBV10-3; 8 nucleotides line up with TRBD2. Germline assignment: CDR1 ENHRY and CDR2 SYGVKD. The V segment lost 1 base and the J segment 7 bases; nucleotides outside the gene matches: 9. The CDR3 runs to 15 residues. The CDR3 nucleotides read TGTGCCATCAGTGAGTACGAGAGCGGGAGCGGGGAGCAGTACTTC. Its translation: CAISEYESGSGEQYF.

V and J are TRBV7-8 and TRBJ2-7, with TRBD1 matching over 7 bases. The CDR3 consists of 13 residues. J lost 3 bases, V lost 5 bases, and 4 bases had no gene match. Germline lookup yields CDR1 SGHVS and CDR2 FQNEAQ. CDR3 sequence: CASSRDSYYEQYF. Written as DNA, the CDR3 is TGTGCCAGCAGCCGGGACAGCTACTACGAGCAGTACTTC.

The chain has TRBV10-3 and TRBJ2-1, with 7 positions matching TRBD2. Trimming took 6 bases from V and 8 from J; bases not matched to a gene: 10. This CDR3 has 14 amino acids. In germline, CDR1 is ENHRY, CDR2 SYGVKD. In nucleotides, the CDR3 is TGTGCCATCAGGAGAGCGGGATCTGGATATGAGCAGTTCTTC. This gives the protein CAIRRAGSGYEQFF.

The rearrangement links TRBV7-9 to TRBJ2-3, with D perhaps TRBD2 (6 bases). Trimming left V 5 bases short and J 1 base short, with 13 bases between. This CDR3 region has 15 residues. The germline V gene encodes CDR1 SEHNR and CDR2 FQNEAQ (reference sequence). The CDR3 spells CASSGSGIGTDTQYF. DNA for the CDR3: TGTGCCAGCAGCGGTAGCGGAATAGGCACAGATACGCAGTATTTT.

This clone was seen a few times. The V gene is TRBV7-2, the J gene TRBJ2-1; TRBD2 matches 13 bases. V shed 4 bases, J shed 8 bases, and the junction held 5 bases outside the gene matches. Germline V gene lookup returns CDR1 SGHTA and CDR2 FQGNSA. The CDR3 has 15 amino acids. CDR3 protein: CASSSGLAGVDEQFF. CDR3 nucleotide sequence: TGTGCCAGCAGCTCCGGACTAGCGGGAGTGGATGAGCAGTTCTTC.

The chain combines TRBV5-8 with TRBJ1-1; 7 positions agree with TRBD1. The V gene's germline CDR1 is SGHTS and CDR2 YDEGEE. The CDR3 length is 15 residues. The V segment lost 2 bases and the J segment 2 bases; nucleotides outside the gene matches: 6. The CDR3 region has the DNA TGTGCCAGCAGCTTTCAGGGGACAGCTAACACTGAAGCTTTCTTT. This codes for CASSFQGTANTEAFF.

V gene TRBV9 combines with J gene TRBJ2-1; unclear D gene. Between the trimmed V and J ends, which lost 4 bases and 6 bases, there was a span of 14 bases. The germline V gene has CDR1 SGDLS and CDR2 YYNGEE. This CDR3 is built from 14 residues. In DNA form, the CDR3 reads TGTGCCAGCAGCCCCCGGCTAGTCTCCAATGAGCAGTTCTTC. Amino acids: CASSPRLVSNEQFF.

The gene calls are TRBV5-1 and TRBJ2-3; D might be TRBD1 or TRBD2, each matching 5 bases. This CDR3 spans 16 amino acids. The germline V and J ends were trimmed by 3 bases and 6 bases, with 20 bases remaining between them. Per the germline V gene, CDR1 is SGHRS and CDR2 is YFSETQ. The CDR3 DNA reads TGCGCCAGCAGCTCCACCGGGGACGGCAGTTTCGATACGCAGTATTTT. It yields the protein CASSSTGDGSFDTQYF.

The chain is built from TRBV11-2 and TRBJ1-5; 8 bases are shared with TRBD1. The CDR3 loop spans 13 amino acids. The V and J ends lost 5 bases and 7 bases, in that order; junction bases with no gene match: 4. Germline loops: CDR1 SGHAT, CDR2 FQNNGV. CDR3 DNA sequence: TGTGCCAGCAGCCTTCGACAGGGGCAGCCCCAGCATTTT. This translates into CASSLRQGQPQHF.

This sequence joins TRBV30 and TRBJ2-7; 10 bases line up with TRBD1. V trimming: 1 base; J trimming: 5 bases; junction bases outside the gene matches: 11. This CDR3 has 16 residues. Germline lookup yields CDR1 GTSNPN and CDR2 SVGIG (reference sequence). CDR3 region: CAWSGDRGQGRNEQYF. The CDR3 bases are TGTGCCTGGAGTGGAGACCGGGGACAGGGGAGGAACGAGCAGTACTTC.

The chain uses TRBV6-5 and TRBJ2-1; D is unresolved. Germline V lookup: CDR1 MNHEY, CDR2 SVGAGI. Trimming pared 2 bases from V and 5 bases from J, leaving 10 bases between. The CDR3 spans 14 residues. The CDR3 is CASSYLGRDNEQFF. Written as DNA, the CDR3 is TGTGCCAGCAGTTACCTCGGACGGGACAATGAGCAGTTCTTC.

This chain uses TRBV18 with TRBJ1-1; D perhaps matches TRBD1 (5 bases). The V and J ends lost 3 bases and 1 base respectively, with 9 bases between them. This CDR3 comprises 14 residues. Germline V gene sequence: CDR1 KGHSH, CDR2 LQKENI. The DNA of the CDR3 is TGTGCCAGCTCACCTCCGGGACGGAACACTGAAGCTTTCTTT. Its protein is CASSPPGRNTEAFF.

The chain combines TRBV2 with TRBJ2-5; 13 bases are shared with TRBD2. Trimming removed 5 bases from V and 6 bases from J; junction bases left unmatched: 12. CDR3 length: 17 residues. Germline assignment: CDR1 SNHLY and CDR2 FYNNEI. The CDR3 nucleotides are TGTGCCAGCAGTTCCCTAGGACTAGCGGGAGACGCTCAGACCCAGTACTTC. Amino acids: CASSSLGLAGDAQTQYF.

The chain employs TRBV5-5 and TRBJ2-3; possible D gene TRBD1, 6 bases. This CDR3 is 14 amino acids long. Trimming stripped 2 bases from V and 2 bases from J, with 9 bases between. Germline CDR1 and CDR2: SGHKS and YYEKEE (reference sequence). CDR3 region: CASSFGQFTDTQYF. For the CDR3, the DNA is TGTGCCAGCAGCTTTGGACAGTTCACAGATACGCAGTATTTT.

The count of this clone is one. The chain is built from TRBV9 and TRBJ2-5; a weak D match, TRBD2 (5 bases). The end of the DNA fits TRBJ2-7 better, so the J call may be wrong. The germline CDR1 and CDR2 sequences are SGDLS and YYNGEE. This CDR3 has 14 amino acids. The CDR3 here is CASSVEATGSEQYF. The DNA for the CDR3 is TGTGCCAGCAGCGTAGAGGCGACGGGATCCGAGCAGTACTTC.

This clone came up a few times. This chain connects TRBV27 to TRBJ1-1; D call uncertain. V was trimmed by 5 bases and J by 1 base, leaving 14 bases between them. Germline assignment: CDR1 MNHEY and CDR2 SMNVEV (reference sequence). This CDR3 has 15 residues. The CDR3 DNA sequence: TGTGCCAGCAGTCGAGATCCAAACCCGAACACTGAAGCTTTCTTT. Translation: CASSRDPNPNTEAFF.

This chain links TRBV5-6 with TRBJ1-1, with 9 positions matching TRBD1. V shed 4 bases, J shed 6 bases, and the junction held 7 bases outside the gene matches. The CDR3 spans 14 residues. Per germline, CDR1 SGHDT and CDR2 YYEEEE. CDR3 amino acids: CASSVPGQGPEAFF. The CDR3 coding sequence is TGTGCCAGCAGCGTCCCGGGACAGGGCCCTGAAGCTTTCTTT.

This clone was seen only once. The genes are TRBV6-5 and TRBJ2-7; D perhaps matches TRBD1 (5 bases). The V gene's germline CDR1 is MNHEY and CDR2 SVGAGI. The CDR3 totals 15 residues. The germline V and J ends were trimmed by 2 bases and 4 bases, with 15 bases remaining between them. The CDR3 nucleotides read TGTGCCAGCAGTTACGAGGCCAGGGCATCTTACGAGCAGTACTTC. Protein: CASSYEARASYEQYF.

The genes are TRBV5-1 and TRBJ1-4; possibly TRBD1 for D (5 bases). Trimming left V 3 bases short and J 5 bases short, with 20 bases between. CDR3 length equals 17 residues. Germline CDR1 and CDR2: SGHRS and YFSETQ. The CDR3 DNA sequence: TGCGCCAGCAGCTGGGGGGACCTGAGGCTCAAAAATGAAAAACTGTTTTTT. Amino acids: CASSWGDLRLKNEKLFF.

The chain employs TRBV11-2 and TRBJ2-2; D is undetermined. In germline, CDR1 is SGHAT, CDR2 FQNNGV. Trimming left V 2 bases short and J 0 bases short, with 16 bases between. This CDR3 is 18 amino acids long. The CDR3 nucleotides read TGTGCCAGCAGCTTATTGGAATTAGTGGTAGCGAACACCGGGGAGCTGTTTTTT. The encoded protein is CASSLLELVVANTGELFF. Drawing the rest from reference TRBV11-2 and TRBJ2-2, the complete variable domain is EAGVAQSPRYKIIEKRQSVAFWCNPISGHATLYWYQQILGQGPKLLIQFQNNGVVDDSQLPKDRFSAERLKGVDSTLKIQPAKLEDSAVYLCASSLLELVVANTGELFFGEGSRLTVL.

This clone turned up a few times. The rearrangement joins TRBV7-2 to TRBJ2-7; D ambiguous. Germline V gene sequence: CDR1 SGHTA, CDR2 FQGNSA. V was clipped by 5 bases and J by 2 bases, with 4 bases between them. The CDR3 totals 11 residues. The CDR3 sequence: CASSITYEQYF. The CDR3 nucleotides read TGTGCCAGCAGCATAACCTACGAGCAGTACTTC.

This chain joins TRBV19 and TRBJ1-4; no firm D call. Germline CDR1 is LNHDA and CDR2 is SQIVND (reference sequence). The CDR3 consists of 16 residues. V was trimmed by 8 bases and J by 0 bases, leaving 16 bases between them. DNA of the CDR3: TGTGCCAGTTCCGGCGTGTCAGCCTCAACTAATGAAAAACTGTTTTTT. This codes for CASSGVSASTNEKLFF.